This TCR beta chain stems from a study of lung T cells in sarcoidosis with Löfgren's syndrome. Across the whole study: Analyses focused on Löfgren's syndrome patients. Study-level results: Shared TRAV12-1 and TRBV2 CDR3 motifs across Löfgren's syndrome patients reportedly suggested public CD4+ TCRs. TRAV12-1 preferentially paired with TRBV2, with homologous CDR3s.

This clonotype occurred many times. Its target is unknown. The CDR3 has 13 amino acids. Per the germline V gene, CDR1 is SQVTM and CDR2 is ANQGSEA. The trim removed 7 bases at V and 6 bases at J, leaving 11 bases unmatched. MiXCR, run by TCRdb on the reads, gives a single entry per CDR3 protein. This sample has 15,000 to 20,000 distinct CDR3 sequences, with about a fifth found just once. The sample consisted of CD4+ T cells from PBMCs. The rearrangement uses TRBV29-1 and TRBJ2-5; 7 nucleotides line up with TRBD1. This clonotype was sampled from a human donor with sarcoidosis (Löfgren's syndrome or another form), or a control subject (not recorded which). CDR3 nucleotides: TGCAGCGCCGGAGAACAGGGGCCACAGACCCAGTACTTC. It encodes CSAGEQGPQTQYF. Full variable domain (remainder filled in from reference TRBV29-1 and TRBJ2-5): SAVISQKPSRDICQRGTSLTIQCQVDSQVTMMFWYRQQPGQSLTLIATANQGSEATYESGFVIDKFPISRPNLTFSTLTVSNMSPEDSSIYLCSAGEQGPQTQYFGPGTRLLVL.